This entry lists 13 T cell receptor beta chains sequenced from one sample in a study of CD4+ T cells in melanoma. Sequencing used immunoSEQ multiplex PCR; TCRdb keeps in-frame clones, though not all of them. The table lists about 54,000 clones, about 72% of them singletons, with around 5% in the top ten. What was sequenced was tumor tissue. These receptors all stem from a human donor with melanoma.

The chain carries TRBV10-3 and TRBJ2-3, with 7 bases that match TRBD1. This CDR3 has 12 residues. J gave up 3 bases and V 10 bases, and 4 bases lay outside the gene matches. Germline V CDR1 and CDR2: ENHRY, SYGVKD. CDR3 amino acids: CATGTATDTQYF. CDR3 DNA sequence: TGTGCCACCGGGACAGCTACAGATACGCAGTATTTT.

This clone was picked up a small number of times. The chain uses TRBV27 and TRBJ1-1; D remains unclear. Trimming removed 5 bases at V and 1 base at J, with 8 bases between. CDR1 is MNHEY and CDR2 is SMNVEV in the germline V gene (reference sequence). The CDR3 covers 13 residues. The CDR3 DNA is TGTGCCAGCAGTCCCGGTGAGAACACTGAAGCTTTCTTT. It encodes CASSPGENTEAFF.

The rearrangement uses TRBV2 and TRBJ1-5, with D uncertain. The CDR3 spans 15 residues. Germline-derived CDR1 and CDR2 are SNHLY and FYNNEI. V was shortened by 5 bases and J by 5 bases, with 16 bases between the two germline ends. The CDR3 sequence: CASSRLRASDQPQHF. CDR3 bases: TGTGCCAGCAGTCGGTTAAGGGCTAGTGATCAGCCCCAGCATTTT.

This clone has only a few counts. Other DNA sequences within the sample encode an identical CDR3. The V gene is TRBV7-3, the J gene TRBJ1-2; weak D call: TRBD1 (6 bases). Germline V gives CDR1 SGHTA, CDR2 FQGTGA. V lost 2 bases and J 7 bases, leaving 11 bases between the germline ends. This CDR3 has 13 amino acids. The CDR3 nucleotides are TGTGCCAGCAGCTTAGGCACAGGGTCTGGCTACACCTTC. Its protein product is CASSLGTGSGYTF.

The chain has TRBV9 and TRBJ2-7; possible D gene TRBD2, 6 bases. The germline V and J ends were trimmed by 0 bases and 2 bases, with 12 bases remaining between them. Germline V lookup: CDR1 SGDLS, CDR2 YYNGEE. The CDR3 runs to 15 residues. As DNA, the CDR3 is TGTGCCAGCAGCGTAGCAAGCGGGCCAACCTACGAGCAGTACTTC. Its protein is CASSVASGPTYEQYF.

The chain has TRBV25-1 and TRBJ2-5; 12 nucleotides align to TRBD2. J gave up 5 bases and V 5 bases, and 9 bases lay outside the gene matches. The CDR3 totals 16 residues. Per germline, CDR1 MGHDK and CDR2 SYGVNS. The CDR3 here is CASSRASGGAGETQYF. The CDR3, as DNA: TGTGCCAGCAGTCGGGCTAGCGGGGGGGCGGGGGAGACCCAGTACTTC.

This chain joins TRBV7-2 and TRBJ1-3, with no clear D. Deletions cut 8 bases from V and 1 base from J, with 3 bases between. The CDR3 covers 11 residues. Germline V gene data show CDR1 as SGHTA and CDR2 as FQGNSA. The CDR3 DNA reads TGTGCCAGCGGGTCTGGAAACACCATATATTTT. Its protein is CASGSGNTIYF.

The chain has TRBV27 and TRBJ2-2; 10 bases match TRBD2. Looked up from germline, CDR1 is MNHEY and CDR2 is SMNVEV (reference sequence). This CDR3 is built from 18 residues. Unmatched junction bases numbered 13, after V lost 3 bases and J lost 6 bases. CDR3 loop: CASSFLALSGGESGELFF. CDR3 coding DNA: TGTGCCAGCAGTTTCTTGGCCCTCAGCGGGGGGGAATCCGGGGAGCTGTTTTTT.

The gene calls are TRBV19 and TRBJ1-6; TRBD1 matches 8 bases. CDR3 length equals 16 residues. The germline V gene has CDR1 LNHDA and CDR2 SQIVND (reference sequence). V was clipped by 5 bases and J by 7 bases; unmatched bases: 10. DNA for the CDR3: TGTGCCAGTAGTCCCCATCGTTGGACAGGGAATTCACCCCTCCACTTT. Amino acid sequence: CASSPHRWTGNSPLHF.

The rearrangement links TRBV29-1 to TRBJ1-2; no reliable D call. Germline V gene data show CDR1 as SQVTM and CDR2 as ANQGSEA. Trimming removed 6 bases at V and 5 bases at J, with 16 bases between. The CDR3 extends over 13 amino acids. CDR3 region: CSVPTYSDYGYTF. As DNA, the CDR3 is TGCAGCGTCCCTACTTACAGTGATTATGGCTACACCTTC.

The V gene is TRBV7-9, the J gene TRBJ2-7, with D maybe TRBD1 (5 bases). Trimming removed 7 bases at V and 3 bases at J, with 13 bases between. The CDR3 sequence is 13 residues long. Germline V gives CDR1 SEHNR, CDR2 FQNEAQ (reference sequence). The CDR3 region is CASTFNRGYEQYF. CDR3 coding DNA: TGTGCCAGCACCTTCAATAGGGGCTACGAGCAGTACTTC.

The chain uses TRBV10-3 and TRBJ1-1, with D tentatively TRBD1 (5 bases). Germline CDR1 reads ENHRY; CDR2 reads SYGVKD. The CDR3 spans 13 residues. V was shortened by 2 bases and J by 7 bases, with 11 bases between the two germline ends. The CDR3 DNA follows: TGTGCCATCAGTGAGGATCGGGGGGATGAAGCTTTCTTT. Protein product: CAISEDRGDEAFF.

This clone has ten or more counts. A junction boundary mismatches the germline segment, possibly from a read error. This chain uses TRBV6-1 with TRBJ2-7; D perhaps matches TRBD2 (5 bases). The length of the CDR3 is 15 residues. Looked up from germline, CDR1 is MNHNS and CDR2 is SASEGT. The CDR3 reads CASREVPGFSYEQYF. The CDR3 coding sequence is TGTGCCAGCAGGGAAGTCCCGGGATTCTCCTACGAGCAGTACTTC.